What follows are 24 T cell receptor beta chains derived from one specimen sequenced in a study of T-cell memory formation after mild COVID-19. TCRdb independently ran MiXCR on the 5' RACE reads; one entry per CDR3 protein. The sample has roughly 200,000 distinct CDR3 sequences, around 16% seen once. The sample was PBMCs or a T cell subset sorted from them (not recorded which). These receptors were taken from an adult woman who had mild COVID-19 (a few samples of this study predate the infection). Cell type and time point are not known.

This clonotype was recorded at least ten times. Here the CDR3 reads CASSSRLETVPPRNEQFF. In DNA, the CDR3 is TGTGCCAGCAGTTCCCGATTGGAAACAGTTCCCCCTCGGAATGAGCAGTTCTTC. The chain uses TRBV25-1 and TRBJ2-1; no clear D gene. Trimming took 5 bases from V and 7 from J, leaving 27 bases between them. The CDR3 loop spans 18 amino acids. Per germline, CDR1 MGHDK and CDR2 SYGVNS.

The V and J genes are TRBV3-1 and TRBJ2-1; 8 bases fit TRBD2. Germline CDR1 reads LGHDT; CDR2 reads YNNKEL (reference sequence). V shed 5 bases, J shed 5 bases, and the junction held 5 bases outside the gene matches. CDR3 size: 14 residues. The CDR3 sequence is CASSSSAGDNEQFF. DNA of the CDR3: TGTGCCAGCAGCTCCTCAGCGGGAGACAATGAGCAGTTCTTC.

This chain links TRBV5-5 with TRBJ2-7; D is perhaps TRBD2 (6 bases). The CDR3 runs to 16 residues. V lost 0 bases to trimming and J lost 2 bases, with 15 bases between them. Germline V gene data show CDR1 as SGHKS and CDR2 as YYEKEE (reference sequence). The DNA of the CDR3 is TGTGCCAGCAGCTTGGTAGGGACTTCACTCACCTACGAGCAGTACTTC. Its translation: CASSLVGTSLTYEQYF.

This clonotype was seen more than once but under ten times. This chain links TRBV24-1 with TRBJ2-1; D unresolved. CDR3 length: 13 amino acids. CDR1 is KGHDR, CDR2 SFDVKD, per germline. Trimming took off 2 bases at V and 8 bases at J, with 9 bases between the two ends. The CDR3 nucleotides are TGTGCCACCAGTGATTCTGTGGTCGATGAGCAGTTCTTC. Translating gives CATSDSVVDEQFF.

The V gene is TRBV7-2, the J gene TRBJ1-1; a possible D gene is TRBD1 (5 bases). The V end lost 2 bases, the J end lost 5 bases, and 12 bases lay between the germline ends. CDR3 length: 14 amino acids. Per the germline V gene, CDR1 is SGHTA and CDR2 is FQGNSA. CDR3: CASSLWGKGTEAFF. The DNA for the CDR3 is TGTGCCAGCAGCTTATGGGGGAAGGGAACTGAAGCTTTCTTT.

The chain carries TRBV7-3 and TRBJ2-5, with TRBD2 identical over 15 bases. The CDR3 sequence is 16 residues long. The germline V gene has CDR1 SGHTA and CDR2 FQGTGA. The V gene end was trimmed by 4 bases and the J gene end by 3 bases; junction bases not matched to a gene: 3. The CDR3 spells CASSSGLAGGKETQYF. In nucleotides, the CDR3 is TGTGCCAGCAGCTCGGGACTAGCGGGGGGAAAAGAGACCCAGTACTTC.

The V and J genes are TRBV9 and TRBJ2-5; 16 bases line up with TRBD2. The J segment lost 5 bases and the V segment lost 4 bases, leaving 8 bases of the junction unmatched. CDR1 is SGDLS and CDR2 is YYNGEE in the germline V gene. The CDR3 runs to 17 residues. The CDR3 nucleotides are TGTGCCAGCAGCACCGGGACTAGCGGGAGGGCCCGGGAGACCCAGTACTTC. Amino acid sequence: CASSTGTSGRARETQYF.

The chain joins TRBV12-3 or TRBV12-4 to TRBJ1-3; 7 bases match TRBD1. The CDR3 spans 14 residues. The J segment lost 4 bases and the V segment lost 4 bases, leaving 4 bases of the junction unmatched. The CDR3 is CASSSGQPGNTIYF. The DNA for the CDR3 is TGTGCCAGCAGTTCGGGACAGCCGGGAAACACCATATATTTT.

This clonotype was recorded many times. J is TRBJ2-3 and V is TRBV5-1, with a tentative D call TRBD1 (5 bases). This CDR3 comprises 16 residues. CDR1 SGHRS and CDR2 YFSETQ come from the germline V gene. Trimming cost V 3 bases and J 2 bases, with 16 bases left between them. The CDR3 coding sequence is TGCGCCAGCAGCTCAACCGACAGAAGGATCACAGATACGCAGTATTTT. As protein: CASSSTDRRITDTQYF.

This rearrangement joins TRBV24-1 to TRBJ2-7, with 9 bases fitting TRBD1. Germline CDR1 is KGHDR and CDR2 is SFDVKD. The CDR3 runs to 14 residues. Trimming at V came to 4 bases and at J to 5 bases, leaving 5 bases not matched to a gene. CDR3 loop: CATSETGTGNEQYF. The CDR3 nucleotides read TGTGCCACCAGTGAAACCGGGACAGGGAACGAGCAGTACTTC.

V is TRBV12-3 or TRBV12-4 and J is TRBJ2-3; perhaps TRBD1 as D (5 bases). The CDR3 is 15 residues long. With 5 bases removed from V and 3 bases from J, the gap between germline ends came to 15 bases. The CDR3 DNA reads TGTGCCAGCAGTCGAAGGGGTAGTTATACAGATACGCAGTATTTT. Translated: CASSRRGSYTDTQYF.

Ten or more counts support this clonotype. This chain connects TRBV20-1 to TRBJ2-1, with 9 bases lining up with TRBD2. V was pared by 3 bases and J by 8 bases, with 11 bases of the junction left unmatched. Germline V CDR1 and CDR2: DFQATT, SNEGSKA (reference sequence). CDR3 length equals 15 residues. The chain's CDR3 is CSASSGRGRGDEQFF. The CDR3, as DNA: TGCAGTGCTAGTAGCGGGAGAGGTCGCGGTGATGAGCAGTTCTTC.

The chain links TRBV7-3 to TRBJ2-3; D remains ambiguous. There are 13 residues in the CDR3. Germline V gives CDR1 SGHTA, CDR2 FQGTGA. The ends were cut back, 2 bases at V and 10 bases at J, with 13 bases in the middle. The CDR3: CASSLGVGVPQYF. Here the CDR3 DNA reads TGTGCCAGCAGCTTAGGAGTTGGAGTACCGCAGTATTTT. Based on the CDR3 plus reference TRBV7-3 and TRBJ2-3, the full variable domain is GAGVSQTPSNKVTEKGKYVELRCDPISGHTALYWYRQSLGQGPEFLIYFQGTGAADDSGLPNDRFFAVRPEGSVSTLKIQRTERGDSAVYLCASSLGVGVPQYFGPGTRLTVL.

This clonotype appeared a few times. The CDR3 spells CATSDPKNQGTEAFF. The CDR3 DNA sequence: TGTGCCACCAGTGATCCAAAGAATCAGGGGACTGAAGCTTTCTTT. The chain employs TRBV24-1 and TRBJ1-1, with D tentatively TRBD1 (6 bases). In germline, CDR1 is KGHDR, CDR2 SFDVKD. Trimming removed 3 bases at V and 5 bases at J, with 15 bases between. The CDR3 is made up of 15 amino acids.

The chain couples TRBV4-3 to TRBJ2-1; 10 bases line up with TRBD2. This CDR3 spans 19 amino acids. CDR1 and CDR2 from the germline V gene are LGHNA and YSLEER. Trimming took 0 bases from V and 4 from J; bases not matched to a gene: 12. CDR3 sequence: CASSQDWASGSRRYNEQFF. DNA of the CDR3: TGCGCCAGCAGCCAAGATTGGGCTAGCGGGAGTAGAAGGTACAATGAGCAGTTCTTC.

This clonotype was seen a handful of times. The chain couples TRBV6-1 to TRBJ1-3, with unresolved D. The ends were cut back, 2 bases at V and 4 bases at J, with 9 bases in the middle. The CDR3 has 14 residues. The germline V gene encodes CDR1 MNHNS and CDR2 SASEGT. CDR3 sequence reads: CASSESHRGNTIYF. Here the CDR3 DNA reads TGTGCCAGCAGTGAAAGCCACCGAGGAAACACCATATATTTT.

This clonotype was detected a few times. V usage is TRBV5-1 and J usage is TRBJ2-7, with a weak D call TRBD1 (6 bases). V was pared by 2 bases and J by 0 bases, with 12 bases between. This CDR3 spans 15 amino acids. The germline gives CDR1 SGHRS, CDR2 YFSETQ. CDR3 bases: TGCGCCAGCAGCTTAGGACAGATAAGCTCCTACGAGCAGTACTTC. The encoded protein is CASSLGQISSYEQYF.

This clonotype was observed many times. The J gene is TRBJ1-2, the V gene TRBV3-1; D remains unclear. With 4 bases removed from V and 3 bases from J, the gap between germline ends came to 12 bases. The CDR3 sequence is 14 residues long. Germline CDR1 reads LGHDT; CDR2 reads YNNKEL (reference sequence). The CDR3, as DNA: TGTGCCAGCAGCCTTGGACCCCCAGACTATGGCTACACCTTC. This codes for CASSLGPPDYGYTF.

The rearrangement joins TRBV7-2 to TRBJ2-1; 7 bases agree with TRBD1. Germline CDR1 reads SGHTA; CDR2 reads FQGNSA. The CDR3 spans 15 residues. The ends lost 5 bases at V and 0 bases at J; junction bases unmatched: 4. DNA of the CDR3: TGTGCCAGCAGCATGGACAGGTACTCCTACAATGAGCAGTTCTTC. It is translated as CASSMDRYSYNEQFF.

A few counts support this clonotype. The CDR3: CASSHGWAGLNTEAFF. DNA of the CDR3: TGTGCCAGCAGCCATGGGTGGGCAGGGTTGAACACTGAAGCTTTCTTT. The rearrangement joins TRBV3-1 to TRBJ1-1, with a possible D match to TRBD1 (5 bases). CDR3 length: 16 amino acids. The germline V gene has CDR1 LGHDT and CDR2 YNNKEL (reference sequence). V shed 3 bases and J shed 0 bases, with 14 bases lying between them.

This chain links TRBV3-1 with TRBJ2-4; 10 bases agree with TRBD2. V was pared by 0 bases and J by 3 bases, with 5 bases of the junction left unmatched. The germline V gene has CDR1 LGHDT and CDR2 YNNKEL (reference sequence). The CDR3 is made up of 17 amino acids. The CDR3 reads CASSQDLRLAGKNIQYF. The CDR3, as DNA: TGTGCCAGCAGCCAAGATCTTAGACTAGCGGGCAAAAACATTCAGTACTTC.

This rearrangement joins TRBV20-1 to TRBJ2-3; TRBD2 matches at 13 bases. The CDR3 consists of 16 residues. CDR1 is DFQATT, CDR2 SNEGSKA, per germline (reference sequence). The trim removed 5 bases at V and 7 bases at J, leaving 12 bases unmatched. This CDR3 is CSASPTSGGASNTQYF. The CDR3 DNA is TGCAGTGCTTCCCCTACTAGCGGGGGGGCCAGTAATACGCAGTATTTT.

The rearrangement links TRBV5-1 to TRBJ1-2, with D possibly being TRBD1 (5 bases). V lost 5 bases and J lost 5, with 13 bases in between. Germline V lookup: CDR1 SGHRS, CDR2 YFSETQ. This CDR3 is 13 amino acids long. CDR3 amino acids: CASRTEAGYGYTF. The CDR3 region has the DNA TGCGCCAGCAGGACCGAGGCAGGGTATGGCTACACCTTC.

The chain has TRBV7-2 and TRBJ2-3; 7 bases line up with TRBD1. The CDR3 is made up of 14 amino acids. Germline CDR1 SGHTA, CDR2 FQGNSA. Unmatched junction bases numbered 5, after V lost 7 bases and J lost 1 base. The CDR3 here is CASNRGRGTDTQYF. The CDR3 DNA is TGTGCCAGCAACAGGGGACGGGGCACAGATACGCAGTATTTT.